This TCR beta chain was retrieved from a study of T cell clonality in common variable immunodeficiency. V lost 8 bases and J lost 0, with 14 bases in between. Germline CDR1 reads LNHDA; CDR2 reads SQIVND (reference sequence). The CDR3 has 16 amino acids. Study-wide findings and caveats: Compared with healthy controls, CVID subjects showed increased TCRbeta clonality, mostly in about a third. Reportedly, TCR beta sequences from common variable immunodeficiency showed fewer deletions and N-nucleotide insertions.

Profiled with immunoSEQ multiplex PCR; TCRdb holds only in-frame clones, not every one. The sample yields approximately 30,000 clones, without any singletons. Note on this clone: The antigen is unknown. Sequencing ends 3 residues short of the CDR3 end; the germline J gene provides the rest.

CVID meant reduced serum IgG, IgA and/or IgM plus specific antibody deficiency. Patients and controls were mostly of Caucasian heritage. Heparinized whole blood, roughly 4.5 to 9 ml, came from each donor. This receptor was taken from a human donor with common variable immunodeficiency. The chain joins TRBV19 to TRBJ2-6, with D perhaps matching TRBD2 (5 bases). Sequencing input: peripheral blood mononuclear cells. The CDR3 DNA, read in part, is TGTGCCAGTTTGGGCGGGCATTCCTCTGGGGCCAACGTC. Encoded protein: CASLGGHSSGANV. Given in full, the CDR3 is CASLGGHSSGANVLTF.